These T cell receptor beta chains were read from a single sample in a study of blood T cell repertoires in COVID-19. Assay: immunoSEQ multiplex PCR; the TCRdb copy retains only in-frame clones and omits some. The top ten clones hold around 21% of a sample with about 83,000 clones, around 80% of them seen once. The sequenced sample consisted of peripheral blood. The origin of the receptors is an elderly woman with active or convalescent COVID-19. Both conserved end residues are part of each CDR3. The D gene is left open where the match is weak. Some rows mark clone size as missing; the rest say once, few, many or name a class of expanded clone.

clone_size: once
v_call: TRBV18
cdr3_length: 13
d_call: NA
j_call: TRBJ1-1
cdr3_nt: TGTGCCAGCTCAACCGACAGTTCCACTGAAGCTTTCTTT
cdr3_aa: CASSTDSSTEAFF

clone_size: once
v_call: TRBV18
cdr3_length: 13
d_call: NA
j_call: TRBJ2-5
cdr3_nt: TGTGCCAGCTCACCAATGAGAGAAGAGACCCAGTACTTC
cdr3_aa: CASSPMREETQYF

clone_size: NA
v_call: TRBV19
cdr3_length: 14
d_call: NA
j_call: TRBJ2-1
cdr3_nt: TGTGCCAGTACCCCGGGACATCCAATGGATGAGCAGTTCTTC
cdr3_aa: CASTPGHPMDEQFF

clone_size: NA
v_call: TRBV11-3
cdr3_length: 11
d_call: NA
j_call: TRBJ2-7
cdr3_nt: TGTGCCAGCCTACCTAGGGGTCAGCAGTACTTC
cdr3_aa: CASLPRGQQYF

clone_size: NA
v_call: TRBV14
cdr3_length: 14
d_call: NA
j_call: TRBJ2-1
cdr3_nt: TGTGCCAGCAGCCAACTTCAGGGGTGGGATGAGCAGTTCTTC
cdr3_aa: CASSQLQGWDEQFF

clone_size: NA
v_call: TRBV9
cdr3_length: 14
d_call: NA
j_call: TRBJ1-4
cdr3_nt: TGTGCCAGCAGCGTCAACCCCGACTCTGAAAAACTGTTTTTT
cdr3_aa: CASSVNPDSEKLFF

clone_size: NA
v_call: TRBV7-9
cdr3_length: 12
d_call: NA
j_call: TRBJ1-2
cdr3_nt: TGTGCCAGCAGCTTCTCTGACTATGGCTACACCTTC
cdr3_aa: CASSFSDYGYTF

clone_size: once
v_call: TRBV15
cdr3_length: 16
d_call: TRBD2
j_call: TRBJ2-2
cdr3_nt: TGTGCCACCAGCGCAGGACTAGCGGGGAACACCGGGGAGCTGTTTTTT
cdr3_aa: CATSAGLAGNTGELFF

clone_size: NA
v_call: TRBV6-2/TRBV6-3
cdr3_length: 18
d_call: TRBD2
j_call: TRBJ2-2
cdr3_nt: TGTGCCAGCAGTTACATCACCGGGACTAGCGGGATCACCGGGGAGCTGTTTTTT
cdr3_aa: CASSYITGTSGITGELFF

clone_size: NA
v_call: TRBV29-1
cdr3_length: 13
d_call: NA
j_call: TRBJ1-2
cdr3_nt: TGCAGCGTTGAAATGATTGGCATATATGGCTACACCTTC
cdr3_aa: CSVEMIGIYGYTF

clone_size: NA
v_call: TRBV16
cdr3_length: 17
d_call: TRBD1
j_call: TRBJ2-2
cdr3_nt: TGTGCCAGCAGCCACCGCAGGGGGCTCGGGGACACCGGGGAGCTGTTTTTT
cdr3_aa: CASSHRRGLGDTGELFF

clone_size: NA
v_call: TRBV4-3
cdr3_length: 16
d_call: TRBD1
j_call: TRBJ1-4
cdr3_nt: TGCGCCAGCAGCCAAGCACAGGGGGCCTCAAATGAAAAACTGTTTTTT
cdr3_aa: CASSQAQGASNEKLFF

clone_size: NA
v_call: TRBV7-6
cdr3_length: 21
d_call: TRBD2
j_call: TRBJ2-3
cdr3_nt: TGTGCCAGCAGCTTAGTAGAGCTACCGGGACTAGCGGGGGGAATTACAGATACGCAGTATTTT
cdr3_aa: CASSLVELPGLAGGITDTQYF

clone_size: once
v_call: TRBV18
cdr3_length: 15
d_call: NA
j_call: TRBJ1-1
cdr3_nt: TGTGCCAGCTCACTGACAGGAAAGATGAACACTGAAGCTTTCTTT
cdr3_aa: CASSLTGKMNTEAFF

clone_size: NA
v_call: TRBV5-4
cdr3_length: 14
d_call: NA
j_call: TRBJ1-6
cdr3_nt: TGTGCCAGCAGCTTGGATGGCGGGGGTTCACCCCTCCACTTT
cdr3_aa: CASSLDGGGSPLHF

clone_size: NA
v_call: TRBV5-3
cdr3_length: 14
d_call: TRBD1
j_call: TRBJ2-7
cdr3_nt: TGTGCCAGAAGCCCTACAGGGGGCTTCTACGAGCAGTACTTC
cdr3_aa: CARSPTGGFYEQYF

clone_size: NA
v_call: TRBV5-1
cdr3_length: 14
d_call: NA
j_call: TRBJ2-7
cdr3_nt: TGCGCCAGCAGCCCACTTCGCGGGGTTAGGGAGCAGTACTTC
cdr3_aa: CASSPLRGVREQYF

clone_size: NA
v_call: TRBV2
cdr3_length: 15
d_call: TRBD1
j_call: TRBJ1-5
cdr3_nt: TGTGCCAGCAGTGTAGGGGGCTATAGCAATCAGCCCCAGCATTTT
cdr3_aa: CASSVGGYSNQPQHF

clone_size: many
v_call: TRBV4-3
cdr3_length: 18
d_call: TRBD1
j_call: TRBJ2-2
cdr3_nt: TGCGCCAGCAGCCCATCCCGCTCTGGACAGGATCACACCGGGGAGCTGTTTTTT
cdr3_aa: CASSPSRSGQDHTGELFF

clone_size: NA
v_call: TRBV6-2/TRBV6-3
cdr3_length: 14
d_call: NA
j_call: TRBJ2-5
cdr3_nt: TGTGCCAGCAGTTACTCGACTTTACAAGAGACCCAGTACTTC
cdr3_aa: CASSYSTLQETQYF

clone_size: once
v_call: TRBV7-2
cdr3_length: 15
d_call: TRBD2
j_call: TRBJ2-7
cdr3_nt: TGTGCCAGCAGCTCGAGACTAGCGGGGGAGAGGGAGCAGTACTTC
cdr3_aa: CASSSRLAGEREQYF

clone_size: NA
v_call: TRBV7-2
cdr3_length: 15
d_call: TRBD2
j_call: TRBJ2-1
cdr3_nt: TGTGCCAGCAGCTTGGCGGGGGTCATATATAATGAGCAGTTCTTC
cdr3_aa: CASSLAGVIYNEQFF

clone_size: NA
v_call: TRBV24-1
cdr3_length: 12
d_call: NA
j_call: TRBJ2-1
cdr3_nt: TGTGCCACCCAGGGGTTTAACAATGAGCAGTTCTTC
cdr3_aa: CATQGFNNEQFF

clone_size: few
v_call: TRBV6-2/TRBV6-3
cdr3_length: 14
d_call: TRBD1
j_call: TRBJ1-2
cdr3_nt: TGTGCCAGCAGTTCCTACAGGGGATCAGGTGGCTACACCTTC
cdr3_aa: CASSSYRGSGGYTF

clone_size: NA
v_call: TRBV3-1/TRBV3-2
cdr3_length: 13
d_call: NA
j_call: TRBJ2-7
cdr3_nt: TGTGCCAGCAGCCCACCCAGGGCTGACGAGCAGTACTTC
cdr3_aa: CASSPPRADEQYF

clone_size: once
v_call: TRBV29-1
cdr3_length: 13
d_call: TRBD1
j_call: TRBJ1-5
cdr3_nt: TGCAGCGTTGCGGACAGGGGGGATCAGCCCCAGCATTTT
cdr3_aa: CSVADRGDQPQHF

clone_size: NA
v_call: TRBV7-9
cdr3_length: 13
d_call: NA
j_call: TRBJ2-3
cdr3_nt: TGTGCCAGCAGCCTGACTGGTCGGGATACGCAGTATTTT
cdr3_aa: CASSLTGRDTQYF

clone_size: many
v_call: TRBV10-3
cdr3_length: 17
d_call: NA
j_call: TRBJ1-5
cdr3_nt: TGTGCCATCAGTGGCGAGCCCTTAACAGGCGCGCGGCAGCCCCAGCATTTT
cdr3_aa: CAISGEPLTGARQPQHF

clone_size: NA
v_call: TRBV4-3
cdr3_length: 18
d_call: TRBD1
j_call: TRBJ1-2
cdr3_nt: TGCGCCAGCAGCCAAGATCCAGGAGGACAGGGTAGGGGCTATGGCTACACCTTC
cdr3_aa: CASSQDPGGQGRGYGYTF

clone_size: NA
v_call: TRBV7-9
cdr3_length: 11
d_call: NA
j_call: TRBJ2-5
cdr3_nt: TGTGCCAGCTCGTTATCGGAGACCCAGTACTTC
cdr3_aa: CASSLSETQYF

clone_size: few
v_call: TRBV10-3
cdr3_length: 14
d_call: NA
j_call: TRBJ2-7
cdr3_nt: TGTGCCATCAGTGATGGGCAGGGAGGATACGAGCAGTACTTC
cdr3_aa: CAISDGQGGYEQYF

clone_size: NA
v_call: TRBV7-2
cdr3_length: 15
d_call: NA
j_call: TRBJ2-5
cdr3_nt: TGTGCCAGCAGCCCGGGGGGCAGGGGACTAGAGACCCAGTACTTC
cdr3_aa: CASSPGGRGLETQYF

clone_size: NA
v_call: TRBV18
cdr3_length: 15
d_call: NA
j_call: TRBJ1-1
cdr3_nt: TGTGCCAGCTCACCAAGCACTCTCGAGAACACTGAAGCTTTCTTT
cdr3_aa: CASSPSTLENTEAFF

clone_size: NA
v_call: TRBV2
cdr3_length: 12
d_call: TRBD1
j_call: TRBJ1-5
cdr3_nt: TGTGCCAGCAAGCAGGGGGATCAGCCCCAGCATTTT
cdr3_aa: CASKQGDQPQHF

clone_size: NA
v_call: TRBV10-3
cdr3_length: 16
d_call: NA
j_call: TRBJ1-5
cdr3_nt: TGTGCCATCAGTGAGTCGTCTGGGGGCGGCGTAAGGCCCCAGCATTTT
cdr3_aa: CAISESSGGGVRPQHF

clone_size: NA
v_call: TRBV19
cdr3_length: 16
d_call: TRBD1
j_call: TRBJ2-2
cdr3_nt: TGTGCCAGTAGTATCCGGGGACAGCCGAACACCGGGGAGCTGTTTTTT
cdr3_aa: CASSIRGQPNTGELFF

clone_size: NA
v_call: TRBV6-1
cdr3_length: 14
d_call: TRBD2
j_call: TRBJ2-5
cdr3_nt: TGTGCCACCACACTAGCGGGGGGGGGAGAGACCCAGTACTTC
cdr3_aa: CATTLAGGGETQYF

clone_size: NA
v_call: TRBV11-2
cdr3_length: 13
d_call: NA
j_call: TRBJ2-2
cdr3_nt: TGTGCCAGCAGCCTTAGCCGGACCGGGGAGCTGTTTTTT
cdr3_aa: CASSLSRTGELFF

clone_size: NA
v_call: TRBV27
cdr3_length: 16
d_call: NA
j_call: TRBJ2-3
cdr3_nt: TGTGCCAGCAGTTTAGTGAGTACGAGGGGGACAGATACGCAGTATTTT
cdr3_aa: CASSLVSTRGTDTQYF

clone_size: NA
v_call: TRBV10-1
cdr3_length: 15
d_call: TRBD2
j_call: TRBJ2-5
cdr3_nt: TGCGCCAGCAGTGAGGGGCGGGGGGGACAAGAGACCCAGTACTTC
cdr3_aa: CASSEGRGGQETQYF

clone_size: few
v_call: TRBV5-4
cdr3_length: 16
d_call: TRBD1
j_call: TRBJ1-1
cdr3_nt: TGTGCCAGCAGCTTTCCTTCAGGGGGCGAGGGGACTGAAGCTTTCTTT
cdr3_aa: CASSFPSGGEGTEAFF

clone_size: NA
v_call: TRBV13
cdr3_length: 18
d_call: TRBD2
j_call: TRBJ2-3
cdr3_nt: TGTGCCAGCAGCTTAGTCGGGCGGGGGGGCCATGGCACAGATACGCAGTATTTT
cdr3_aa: CASSLVGRGGHGTDTQYF

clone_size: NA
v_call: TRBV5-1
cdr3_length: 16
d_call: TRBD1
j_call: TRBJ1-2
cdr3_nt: TGCGCCAGCAGCTTAAAGTTCCTAAGGGGGCTCTCTGGCTACACCTTC
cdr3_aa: CASSLKFLRGLSGYTF

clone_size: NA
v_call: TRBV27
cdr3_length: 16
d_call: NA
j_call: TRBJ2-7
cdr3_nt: TGTGCCAGCAGTTCCCTGGGTGCACAGATGTCCTACGAGCAGTACTTC
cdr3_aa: CASSSLGAQMSYEQYF

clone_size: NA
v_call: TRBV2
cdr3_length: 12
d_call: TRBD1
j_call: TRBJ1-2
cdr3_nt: TGTGCCAGCAGTGGACAGGGCCTTGGCTACACCTTC
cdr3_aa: CASSGQGLGYTF

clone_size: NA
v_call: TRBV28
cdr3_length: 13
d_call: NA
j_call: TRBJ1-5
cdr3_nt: TGTGCCAGCAGTTGGAACAGGGACCAGCCCCAGCATTTT
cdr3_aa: CASSWNRDQPQHF

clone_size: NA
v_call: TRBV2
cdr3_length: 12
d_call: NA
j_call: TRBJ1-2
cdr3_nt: TGTGCCAGCAGGGCAGGCATTGCGGGCTACACCTTC
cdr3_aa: CASRAGIAGYTF

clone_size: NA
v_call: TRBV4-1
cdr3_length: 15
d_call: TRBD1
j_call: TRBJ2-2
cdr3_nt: TGCGCCAGCAGCCAGGGACAGGTGGCGACCGGGGAGCTGTTTTTT
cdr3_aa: CASSQGQVATGELFF

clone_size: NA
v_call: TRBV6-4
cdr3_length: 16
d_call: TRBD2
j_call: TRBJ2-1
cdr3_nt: TGTGCCAGCAGTTCTACAAGGACTAGCGGCTACAATGAGCAGTTCTTC
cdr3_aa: CASSSTRTSGYNEQFF

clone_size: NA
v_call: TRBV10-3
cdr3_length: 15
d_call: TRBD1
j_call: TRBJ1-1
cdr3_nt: TGTGCCACCGAAGACCCTGGGACAGCGAACACTGAAGCTTTCTTT
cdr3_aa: CATEDPGTANTEAFF

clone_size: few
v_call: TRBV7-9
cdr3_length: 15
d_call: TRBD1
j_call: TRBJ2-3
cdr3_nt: TGTGCCAGCAGCTCGCCGGGACAGGGACCAGATACGCAGTATTTT
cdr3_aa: CASSSPGQGPDTQYF

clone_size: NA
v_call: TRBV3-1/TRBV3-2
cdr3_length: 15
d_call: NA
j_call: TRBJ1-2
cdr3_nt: TGTGCCAGCAGCCAAGATATATCAGGCATCTATGGCTACACCTTC
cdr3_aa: CASSQDISGIYGYTF